The clone carrying this TCR beta chain showed up just a few times. The target antigen is unknown. Expressed TCRB transcripts got sequenced, as all isolated RNA was reverse transcribed. Profiled with immunoSEQ multiplex PCR; TCRdb holds only in-frame clones, not every one. The table shows approximately 170,000 clones, with approximately 8.4% occurring only once. Germline V gives CDR1 LNHDA, CDR2 SQIVND (reference sequence). V was cut by 3 bases and J by 7 bases, with 9 bases left in between. The CDR3 runs 12 residues. The data are from a study of beta chain features in type 1 diabetes. Study as a whole: All samples yielded some 100,000,000 examined sorted cells.

The study, taken as a whole, reports: PCR might pick shorter templates more often, in the same way for patients and controls. Any role of HLA type in TCRB rearrangement remained unresolved here. For Type 1 diabetes patients, all four CD4+ subsets carried TCRB CDR3s that were moderately but significantly shorter. Patients showed naive, central memory and Treg TCRB repertoires that appeared more similar than those of healthy donors.

This sequence originates from a man between 18 and 29 years old with type 1 diabetes. V gene TRBV19 combines with J gene TRBJ1-1; weak D call: TRBD1 (6 bases). The sequenced sample was central memory CD4+ T cells from blood. The CDR3 DNA is TGTGCCAGTAGTATGAAACAGGGTGAAGCTTTCTTT. Its translation is CASSMKQGEAFF.